Each of the 6 T cell receptor beta chains below was sequenced from the same sample in a study of blood T cell repertoires in COVID-19. Profiled with immunoSEQ multiplex PCR; TCRdb holds only in-frame clones, not every one. The profile covers 160,000 or so clones, with approximately 95% appearing a single time and less than 2% taken by the ten largest. Sample: peripheral blood. These receptors all stem from a woman in her fifties or sixties with COVID-19, enrolled during active disease.

The rearrangement joins TRBV19 to TRBJ2-5; D uncertain. V gave up 1 base and J gave up 2 bases, with 8 bases separating them. CDR1 is LNHDA and CDR2 is SQIVND in the germline V gene (reference sequence). This CDR3 spans 14 amino acids. CDR3 coding DNA: TGTGCCAGTAGTATAGCACTAACACAAGAGACCCAGTACTTC. It encodes CASSIALTQETQYF. Variable domain in full (rest from reference TRBV19 and TRBJ2-5): DGGITQSPKYLFRKEGQNVTLSCEQNLNHDAMYWYRQDPGQGLRLIYYSQIVNDFQKGDIAEGYSVSREKKESFPLTVTSAQKNPTAFYLCASSIALTQETQYFGPGTRLLVL.

The V and J genes are TRBV3-1 (or the pseudogene TRBV3-2) and TRBJ1-4; 7 positions match TRBD1. Germline-derived CDR1 and CDR2 are LGHDT and YNNKEL (reference sequence). With V trimmed by 10 bases and J by 4 bases, 6 bases remained unmatched. The CDR3 totals 13 residues. The CDR3 protein is CATRDSYNEKLFF. For the CDR3, the DNA is TGTGCCACCCGGGACAGCTATAATGAAAAACTGTTTTTT.

The rearrangement links TRBV7-2 to TRBJ1-2; possible D gene TRBD1, 6 bases. V dropped 4 bases and J dropped 14 bases, with 17 bases sitting between them. The CDR3 extends over 12 amino acids. CDR1 is SGHTA and CDR2 is FQGNSA in the germline V gene. The CDR3 DNA follows: TGTGCCAGCAGCTCACCTCGGGGGGCGCAGACCTTC. Translating gives CASSSPRGAQTF.

The chain combines TRBV3-1 (or the pseudogene TRBV3-2) with TRBJ2-7; 11 bases match TRBD1. CDR1 is LGHDT, CDR2 YNNKEL, per germline (reference sequence). The CDR3 length is 18 residues. V lost 0 bases to trimming and J lost 0 bases; unmatched junction nucleotides: 7. DNA of the CDR3: TGTGCCAGCAGCCAAGAAGGGGGGACAGGGGGAAGCTCCTACGAGCAGTACTTC. It encodes CASSQEGGTGGSSYEQYF.

V usage is TRBV7-9 and J usage is TRBJ1-2; 9 bases match TRBD1. The CDR3 contains 15 residues. The V segment lost 4 bases and the J segment 4 bases; nucleotides outside the gene matches: 7. Germline values: CDR1 SEHNR, CDR2 FQNEAQ (reference sequence). CDR3 loop: CASSSRDRASYGYTF. The CDR3 coding sequence is TGTGCCAGCAGCTCCCGGGACAGGGCGTCCTATGGCTACACCTTC.

The V and J genes are TRBV6-5 and TRBJ2-7, with D maybe TRBD1 (6 bases). V was trimmed by 6 bases and J by 3 bases, leaving 12 bases between them. Germline V lookup: CDR1 MNHEY, CDR2 SVGAGI. CDR3 length: 13 amino acids. In DNA form, the CDR3 reads TGTGCCAGCAGGGGGCAGGGGATCTACGAGCAGTACTTC. Residues: CASRGQGIYEQYF.